The 18 T cell receptor beta chains below come from one sample, sequenced in a study of vaccination effects on CD4 cells after COVID-19. Following culture for roughly 10 days, CD4+ T cells were isolated. These receptors' targets are unknown. Libraries were prepared by immunoSEQ multiplex PCR; TCRdb keeps only in-frame clonotypes and omits some of them. The table has fewer than 75,000 clones, roughly three quarters seen once. The sequenced sample was CD4+ T cells from PBMCs cultured without peptide, obtained before COVID-19 vaccination. Receptors originate from a human donor who received a COVID-19 vaccine.

This clone was detected only a few times. The chain has TRBV7-3 and TRBJ2-2; 12 bases align to TRBD1. CDR3 length: 16 residues. Per the germline V gene, CDR1 is SGHTA and CDR2 is FQGTGA. V was pared by 5 bases and J by 6 bases, with 7 bases of the junction left unmatched. The CDR3 region is CASSPRDRGLSGELFF. DNA of the CDR3: TGTGCCAGCAGCCCCCGGGACAGGGGGCTCTCCGGGGAGCTGTTTTTT.

The gene calls are TRBV9 and TRBJ2-1, with TRBD1 identical over 12 bases. Germline-derived CDR1 and CDR2 are SGDLS and YYNGEE. The CDR3 sequence is 17 residues long. J gave up 8 bases and V 4 bases, and 13 bases lay outside the gene matches. CDR3 nucleotides: TGTGCCAGCAGCATAACCGGGACAGGGGGCAGTTGGGATGAGCAGTTCTTC. Amino acid sequence: CASSITGTGGSWDEQFF.

J is TRBJ2-7 and V is TRBV18; D is possibly TRBD1 (6 bases). Germline lookup yields CDR1 KGHSH and CDR2 LQKENI. V gave up 6 bases and J gave up 3 bases, with 12 bases separating them. This CDR3 contains 13 residues. The CDR3 is CASSRDTGYEQYV. The CDR3 nucleotides are TGTGCCAGCTCCCGGGACACCGGCTACGAGCAGTACGTC.

The chain joins TRBV7-4 to TRBJ2-5, with 11 bases aligning to TRBD2. Germline V gene sequence: CDR1 SGHVT, CDR2 SQSDAQ. V lost 5 bases and J lost 5; bases outside the gene matches: 13. The CDR3 contains 17 residues. CDR3 sequence reads: CASSQGGSGGAGETQYF. The CDR3, as DNA: TGTGCCAGCAGCCAGGGTGGTAGCGGGGGGGCCGGGGAGACCCAGTACTTC.

The chain uses TRBV5-1 and TRBJ2-5, with 7 nucleotides matching TRBD2. The V segment lost 2 bases and the J segment 2 bases; nucleotides outside the gene matches: 3. The CDR3 consists of 14 residues. Germline CDR1 SGHRS, CDR2 YFSETQ. The CDR3, as DNA: TGCGCCAGCAGCTTCACGGGGGGACAAGAGACCCAGTACTTC. It encodes CASSFTGGQETQYF.

This chain connects TRBV2 to TRBJ2-3, with D unresolved. Germline-derived CDR1 and CDR2 are SNHLY and FYNNEI. V lost 4 bases and J 2 bases, leaving 10 bases between the germline ends. This CDR3 is 14 amino acids long. The CDR3 DNA follows: TGTGCCAGCAGTGCGGACGGCCACACAGATACGCAGTATTTT. Amino acid sequence: CASSADGHTDTQYF.

The chain links TRBV25-1 to TRBJ2-5; the D is unclear. Germline CDR1 and CDR2: MGHDK and SYGVNS. This CDR3 has 15 residues. V shed 1 base and J shed 4 bases, with 13 bases lying between them. CDR3 sequence (DNA): TGTGCCAGCAGTGAATCGCGTCAGTACCGAGAGACCCAGTACTTC. It codes for CASSESRQYRETQYF.

The CDR3 nucleotides read TGTGCCAGCACCGCGAACTATGGCTACACCTTC. Residues: CASTANYGYTF. This chain connects TRBV28 to TRBJ1-2; no definite D call. There are 11 residues in the CDR3. V lost 7 bases and J lost 2, with 5 bases in between. CDR1 and CDR2 from the germline V gene are MDHEN and SYDVKM.

There are a few counts of this clone. The V and J genes are TRBV19 and TRBJ1-6, with D maybe TRBD1 (5 bases). Per the germline V gene, CDR1 is LNHDA and CDR2 is SQIVND (reference sequence). V lost 7 bases, J lost 10 bases, and 17 bases lay in between. The CDR3 sequence is 14 residues long. CDR3 coding DNA: TGTGCCAGTACCCGGGATGAAGGGGTATCACCCCTCCACTTT. Translation: CASTRDEGVSPLHF. Filled out from reference TRBV19 and TRBJ1-6, the complete variable domain reads DGGITQSPKYLFRKEGQNVTLSCEQNLNHDAMYWYRQDPGQGLRLIYYSQIVNDFQKGDIAEGYSVSREKKESFPLTVTSAQKNPTAFYLCASTRDEGVSPLHFGNGTRLTVT.

This clone showed up just a few times. This chain uses TRBV6-2 or TRBV6-3 with TRBJ2-1, with D possibly TRBD2 on 6 matching bases. The germline V gene encodes CDR1 MNHEY and CDR2 SVGEGT. V was pared by 2 bases and J by 0 bases, with 8 bases between. CDR3 length equals 15 residues. CDR3 DNA: TGTGCCAGCAGTTACCTTAGCGGCTCCTACAATGAGCAGTTCTTC. Translating gives CASSYLSGSYNEQFF.

The chain uses TRBV10-1 and TRBJ2-3; 8 positions match TRBD2. This CDR3 is 16 amino acids long. V was clipped by 7 bases and J by 0 bases; unmatched bases: 9. Looked up from germline, CDR1 is WNHNN and CDR2 is SYGVQD (reference sequence). CDR3 residues: CASNGGGMSSTDTQYF. The CDR3 bases are TGCGCCAGCAACGGCGGGGGGATGTCTAGCACAGATACGCAGTATTTT.

This chain joins TRBV7-7 and TRBJ2-5, with a weak D call TRBD1 (6 bases). V dropped 2 bases and J dropped 4 bases, with 11 bases sitting between them. The CDR3 runs to 14 residues. Germline CDR1 SSHAT, CDR2 FNYEAQ (reference sequence). The CDR3 DNA reads TGTGCCAGCAGCTTAACAGGGATGGGAGAGACCCAGTACTTC. Translating it yields CASSLTGMGETQYF.

The chain recombines TRBV7-3 with TRBJ2-2; 10 nucleotides align to TRBD1. The CDR3 contains 18 residues. J lost 6 bases, V lost 3 bases, and 13 bases had no gene match. The V gene's germline CDR1 is SGHTA and CDR2 FQGTGA. CDR3 sequence (DNA): TGTGCCAGCAGCTTCGGGACCGGTCGACAGGGGGCGTCCGGGGAGCTGTTTTTT. Translating gives CASSFGTGRQGASGELFF. Using reference TRBV7-3 and TRBJ2-2 for the parts outside the CDR3, the full variable domain is GAGVSQTPSNKVTEKGKYVELRCDPISGHTALYWYRQSLGQGPEFLIYFQGTGAADDSGLPNDRFFAVRPEGSVSTLKIQRTERGDSAVYLCASSFGTGRQGASGELFFGEGSRLTVL.

This clone came up once. The chain employs TRBV5-1 and TRBJ1-2, with TRBD1 identical over 9 bases. This CDR3 region has 16 residues. CDR1 SGHRS and CDR2 YFSETQ come from the germline V gene. Unmatched junction bases numbered 15, after V lost 4 bases and J lost 8 bases. CDR3 sequence: CASSVDGTGTARGYTF. Here the CDR3 DNA reads TGCGCCAGCAGCGTTGACGGGACAGGGACGGCACGGGGCTACACCTTC.

The rearrangement links TRBV4-1 to TRBJ2-5, with 8 bases fitting TRBD2. V shed 3 bases, J shed 7 bases, and the junction held 16 bases outside the gene matches. The germline V gene has CDR1 MGHRA and CDR2 YSYEKL. The CDR3 runs 17 residues. As DNA, the CDR3 is TGCGCCAGCAGCCAGGAAACCTCGTGGACTAGCACGGGGACCCAGTACTTC. Protein: CASSQETSWTSTGTQYF.

The rearrangement joins TRBV7-2 to TRBJ1-2; TRBD1 matches at 8 bases. Germline assignment: CDR1 SGHTA and CDR2 FQGNSA. J was trimmed by 1 base and V by 5 bases; bases with no gene match: 6. The CDR3 loop spans 15 amino acids. CDR3 nucleotide sequence: TGTGCCAGCAGCATCAACAGGGGGGATAACTATGGCTACACCTTC. Translated: CASSINRGDNYGYTF.

The rearrangement uses TRBV9 and TRBJ2-2; D perhaps matches TRBD1 (5 bases). CDR1 is SGDLS, CDR2 YYNGEE, per germline. Trimming took off 6 bases at V and 3 bases at J, with 15 bases between the two ends. The CDR3 extends over 15 amino acids. In nucleotides, the CDR3 is TGTGCCAGCACTTCAGGGTCCCCCTACACCGGGGAGCTGTTTTTT. Translated: CASTSGSPYTGELFF.

This chain joins TRBV6-2 or TRBV6-3 and TRBJ2-3, with TRBD2 as a possible D gene (7 bases). The CDR3 covers 16 residues. Germline V gene data show CDR1 as MNHEY and CDR2 as SVGEGT. V lost 2 bases, J lost 2 bases, and 14 bases lay in between. The CDR3 DNA follows: TGTGCCAGCAGTTACGGGGGGGCGCACCCCACAGATACGCAGTATTTT. It codes for CASSYGGAHPTDTQYF.